These T cell receptor beta chains were read from a single sample in a study of blood T cell repertoires in COVID-19. Measured with immunoSEQ multiplex PCR; TCRdb has only the in-frame clones, and not every one. Here the sample spans about 480,000 clones, about 89% being singletons. The sequenced sample consisted of peripheral blood. The receptors come from a woman younger than 45 with acute or convalescent COVID-19. CDR3s leave out the opening cysteine and the closing phenylalanine or tryptophan. Fields, in order: V gene, D gene, clone size, J gene, CDR3 protein. D genes are given only for firm matches. The size of a clone is reported for some rows only, either as once, few or many, or as a class for expanded clones.

TRBV5-1,TRBD1,-,TRBJ2-1,ASSLGQGYNEQF
TRBV5-8,-,-,TRBJ1-5,ASSLVWGRSNQPQH
TRBV7-9,-,-,TRBJ2-1,ARGGAGSSYNEQF
TRBV29-1,-,-,TRBJ2-2,SVEDRSNTGELF
TRBV28,TRBD1,-,TRBJ2-7,ASSRDRGPTYEQY
TRBV5-1,-,-,TRBJ1-2,ASSFGQGGGYT
TRBV4-1,-,-,TRBJ2-5,ASSPYPGEETQY
TRBV5-6,-,few,TRBJ1-1,ASSLEWRNTEAF
TRBV29-1,-,-,TRBJ2-3,SVEDRGTLGTDTQY
TRBV5-6,-,-,TRBJ1-2,ASSLGTTGSYGYT
TRBV13,-,-,TRBJ2-5,ASKDSEETQY
TRBV3-1/TRBV3-2,TRBD1,-,TRBJ1-2,ASSRGTGSNGYT
TRBV3-1/TRBV3-2,TRBD1,once,TRBJ2-7,ASSQGMDRSYEQY
TRBV12-5,TRBD2,-,TRBJ2-1,ASGFARGGYNEQF
TRBV4-1,-,-,TRBJ1-4,ASSQDRGANEKLF
TRBV30,-,-,TRBJ1-2,AWSPGYGYT
TRBV20-1,-,-,TRBJ2-7,SAVAAYEQY
TRBV5-1,-,-,TRBJ2-5,ASSYGGLQETQY